These T cell receptor beta chains were read from a single sample in a study of PD-1 blockade in classical Hodgkin lymphoma. Only in-frame clones appear in the TCRdb table, and some are missing; sequencing was by immunoSEQ multiplex PCR. Of about 25,000 clones listed, 80% to 90% are singletons. Specimen: peripheral blood mononuclear cells (PBMCs), collected before the fourth cycle of nivolumab. The receptors originated from a human donor with classical Hodgkin lymphoma. The CDR3 runs from the conserved cysteine through the conserved F or W. D genes are given only for firm matches.

TRBJ2-7	TRBD1	TRBV2	CASTPDRAREQYF
TRBJ2-1	TRBD2	TRBV29-1	CSVRLATYNEQFF
TRBJ2-7	-	TRBV5-1	CASSPAFTGSNEQYF
TRBJ2-7	TRBD2	TRBV7-9	CASQNRTSGRTRSYEQYF
TRBJ1-2	-	TRBV19	CASSIQGTHGYTF
TRBJ1-2	-	TRBV15	CATSLRSGYGYTF
TRBJ1-5	-	TRBV6-6	CASSLGVSNQPQHF
TRBJ1-1	-	TRBV6-5	CASSYRAGLNTEAFF
TRBJ2-4	-	TRBV19	CASSPLDKTKNIQYF
TRBJ2-1	-	TRBV2	CASSNTRSHEQFF
TRBJ2-2	-	TRBV27	CASSGLDANTGELFF